A single sample gave rise to the 27 T cell receptor beta chains below, sequenced in a study of post-analysis software for immune sequencing data. Study-wide points: In patients, TRBV5-6, TRBV5-1 and TRBV20-1 belonged to five or six TRBV segments found more frequently than in controls.

The TCR beta cDNA libraries carried unique molecular identifiers. Each CDR3 protein is one row after TCRdb ran MiXCR on the PCR reads. Counted here are hundreds of thousands of distinct CDR3 sequences, roughly 30% occurring once; the ten biggest clones make up 0.56%. Which antigens these TCRs recognize remains unknown. The material sequenced was blood. These receptors were taken from a girl aged 5-17 years with multiple sclerosis.

This clonotype has a handful of counts. V gene TRBV5-1 combines with J gene TRBJ2-3, with 7 positions matching TRBD2. The CDR3 has 15 residues. The V gene end was trimmed by 4 bases and the J gene end by 2 bases; junction bases not matched to a gene: 7. Germline loops: CDR1 SGHRS, CDR2 YFSETQ. For the CDR3, the DNA is TGCGCCAGCAGCCCTGGGGGGGGAGCCACAGATACGCAGTATTTT. It specifies CASSPGGGATDTQYF.

Regarding this clonotype: A much larger clone differs from this one at a single base, so this may be a read error. The CDR3 sequence is CATSSLVPGERYF. The CDR3 DNA sequence: TGTGCCACCAGCAGCCTCGTCCCAGGCGAGCGGTACTTC. V is TRBV15 and J is TRBJ2-5; D uncertain. In germline, CDR1 is LNHNV, CDR2 YYDKDF (reference sequence). The CDR3 loop spans 13 amino acids. V was cut by 3 bases and J by 13 bases, with 18 bases left in between. Full variable domain (outside the CDR3, taken from reference TRBV15 and TRBJ2-5): DAMVIQNPRYQVTQFGKPVTLSCSQTLNHNVMYWYQQKSSQAPKLLFHYYDKDFNNEADTPDNFQSRRPNTSFCFLDIRSPGLGDTAMYLCATSSLVPGERYFGPGTRLLVL.

This clonotype was recorded a few times. This rearrangement joins TRBV7-2 to TRBJ2-1; 7 bases map to TRBD2. From germline, CDR1 is SGHTA and CDR2 FQGNSA. This CDR3 is 15 amino acids long. J was trimmed by 8 bases and V by 5 bases; bases with no gene match: 12. The CDR3 loop reads CASSPGGGRVDEQFF. The DNA for the CDR3 is TGTGCCAGCAGCCCCGGGGGTGGGAGGGTCGATGAGCAGTTCTTC.

This clonotype appeared a few times. This chain uses TRBV4-3 with TRBJ1-4; the D gene is possibly TRBD1 (6 bases). The germline gives CDR1 LGHNA, CDR2 YSLEER. Trimming cost V 3 bases and J 8 bases, with 19 bases left between them. The length of the CDR3 is 16 residues. The CDR3 protein is CASSQTPQGPREKLFF. DNA of the CDR3: TGCGCCAGCAGCCAGACCCCACAGGGACCTCGGGAAAAACTGTTTTTT.

The chain carries TRBV9 and TRBJ1-2, with D possibly matching TRBD1 (5 bases). There are 14 residues in the CDR3. CDR1 is SGDLS, CDR2 YYNGEE, per germline. V was clipped by 4 bases and J by 8 bases, with 18 bases between them. The DNA for the CDR3 is TGTGCCAGCAGCCGGACTACAGGCCTCCGAGGCTACACCTTC. It specifies CASSRTTGLRGYTF.

The chain couples TRBV6-2 or TRBV6-3 to TRBJ2-5; D is uncertain. The CDR3 extends over 11 amino acids. Germline CDR1 MNHEY, CDR2 SVGEGT. V lost 6 bases, J lost 4 bases, and 6 bases lay in between. The CDR3 region has the DNA TGTGCCAGCAGGACACGAGAGACCCAGTACTTC. Translated: CASRTRETQYF.

V gene TRBV9 combines with J gene TRBJ2-3; TRBD2 matches 7 bases. The CDR3 is 14 amino acids. Losses at the gene ends were 0 bases for V and 4 bases for J; bases not matched to a gene: 2. The germline CDR1 and CDR2 sequences are SGDLS and YYNGEE. The CDR3 DNA reads TGTGCCAGCAGCGTAGGGGCGGGAGCAGATACGCAGTATTTT. Protein sequence: CASSVGAGADTQYF.

This clonotype was found a few times. The chain employs TRBV20-1 and TRBJ2-1; possible D gene TRBD2, 5 bases. The germline V gene has CDR1 DFQATT and CDR2 SNEGSKA (reference sequence). V lost 2 bases and J lost 8, with 10 bases in between. CDR3 size: 12 residues. CDR3 sequence reads: CSARRPGDEQFF. The CDR3 DNA reads TGCAGTGCTAGACGACCCGGGGATGAGCAGTTCTTC.

To note about this clonotype: Compared with germline, one end of the junction differs, possibly owing to a read error. This chain uses TRBV14 with TRBJ2-1; 9 bases map to TRBD1. This CDR3 has 15 amino acids. Germline V gene lookup returns CDR1 SGHDN and CDR2 FVKESK. The CDR3 protein is CAGSQGQGIPNEQFF. The DNA of the CDR3 is TGTGCCGGCAGCCAGGGACAGGGAATTCCGAATGAGCAGTTCTTC.

This clonotype was observed a few times. The rearrangement uses TRBV29-1 and TRBJ2-7, with 8 bases matching TRBD1. The CDR3 runs 16 residues. The J segment lost 0 bases and the V segment lost 4 bases, leaving 11 bases of the junction unmatched. Germline V gene lookup returns CDR1 SQVTM and CDR2 ANQGSEA. CDR3 residues: CSVVSPGGGTSYEQYF. CDR3 DNA sequence: TGCAGCGTTGTGTCCCCAGGGGGCGGGACCTCCTACGAGCAGTACTTC.

The V and J genes are TRBV11-2 and TRBJ2-1, with D possibly matching TRBD1 (5 bases). Germline assignment: CDR1 SGHAT and CDR2 FQNNGV. This CDR3 region has 14 residues. Trimming left V 3 bases short and J 5 bases short, with 11 bases between. The CDR3 sequence is CASSFRQGDNEQFF. The DNA for the CDR3 is TGTGCCAGCAGCTTCCGGCAGGGTGACAATGAGCAGTTCTTC.

The genes are TRBV3-1 and TRBJ1-2; the match to TRBD1 covers 8 bases. V was clipped by 8 bases and J by 0 bases; unmatched bases: 14. The germline CDR1 and CDR2 sequences are LGHDT and YNNKEL (reference sequence). CDR3 length: 17 amino acids. The CDR3 spells CASAPLLGTGSNYGYTF. The DNA for the CDR3 is TGTGCCAGCGCGCCCCTTTTGGGGACAGGATCTAACTATGGCTACACCTTC.

This clonotype was recorded a few times. This chain uses TRBV7-9 with TRBJ2-1; the D call may be TRBD1 or TRBD2 (5 bases each). Germline lookup yields CDR1 SEHNR and CDR2 FQNEAQ (reference sequence). The CDR3 is 11 residues long. Trimming removed 6 bases from V and 9 bases from J, with 9 bases in between. The CDR3 sequence is CASRGESEQFF. For the CDR3, the DNA is TGTGCCAGCAGAGGGGAGAGTGAGCAGTTCTTC.

This clonotype has a count of ten or more. The CDR3 reads CASSYSGTGGEQFF. The CDR3 region has the DNA TGTGCCAGCAGTTACTCCGGGACAGGGGGTGAGCAGTTCTTC. The genes are TRBV6-5 and TRBJ2-1, with 11 positions matching TRBD1. V gave up 0 bases and J gave up 9 bases; unmatched junction bases: 1. Germline CDR1 MNHEY, CDR2 SVGAGI. CDR3 size: 14 residues.

The chain recombines TRBV28 with TRBJ2-1, with D possibly being TRBD2 (6 bases). The CDR3 extends over 14 amino acids. Germline CDR1 is MDHEN and CDR2 is SYDVKM. V gave up 5 bases and J gave up 8 bases, with 16 bases separating them. CDR3 sequence (DNA): TGTGCCAGCAGTGTCACCGGAGGGGCGGATGAGCAGTTCTTC. Its translation is CASSVTGGADEQFF.

This clonotype has only a few counts. Here the CDR3 DNA reads TGTGCCAGCACCCAAGCGAGGGCGGGGAATGAGCAGTTCTTC. This codes for CASTQARAGNEQFF. This sequence joins TRBV9 and TRBJ2-1; D is perhaps TRBD2 (6 bases). CDR3 length: 14 amino acids. V gave up 6 bases and J gave up 7 bases, with 17 bases separating them. CDR1 and CDR2 (germline): SGDLS, YYNGEE.

The chain uses TRBV19 and TRBJ2-2; D unresolved. CDR3 size: 13 residues. Trimming removed 9 bases from V and 1 base from J, with 9 bases in between. Looked up from germline, CDR1 is LNHDA and CDR2 is SQIVND (reference sequence). In nucleotides, the CDR3 is TGTGCCAGCCGCGAGCGGAACACCGGGGAGCTGTTTTTT. The encoded protein is CASRERNTGELFF. Filled out from reference TRBV19 and TRBJ2-2, the complete variable domain reads DGGITQSPKYLFRKEGQNVTLSCEQNLNHDAMYWYRQDPGQGLRLIYYSQIVNDFQKGDIAEGYSVSREKKESFPLTVTSAQKNPTAFYLCASRERNTGELFFGEGSRLTVL.

V usage is TRBV2 and J usage is TRBJ1-2, with 7 bases lining up with TRBD1. The CDR3 has 14 residues. Germline CDR1 is SNHLY and CDR2 is FYNNEI. Germline trimming cut 6 bases from V and 7 bases from J; bases unmatched to any gene: 11. The CDR3 region is CASRYETGSSGYTF. CDR3 in DNA: TGTGCCAGCAGGTACGAGACAGGGTCCAGTGGCTACACCTTC. Based on the CDR3 plus reference TRBV2 and TRBJ1-2, the full variable domain is EPEVTQTPSHQVTQMGQEVILRCVPISNHLYFYWYRQILGQKVEFLVSFYNNEISEKSEIFDDQFSVERPDGSNFTLKIRSTKLEDSAMYFCASRYETGSSGYTFGSGTRLTVV.

The chain recombines TRBV5-5 with TRBJ1-5, with a possible D match to TRBD1 (5 bases). Germline assignment: CDR1 SGHKS and CDR2 YYEKEE (reference sequence). Trimming left V 3 bases short and J 2 bases short, with 9 bases between. The CDR3 totals 14 residues. CDR3 region: CASSYMTGNQPQHF. DNA for the CDR3: TGTGCCAGCAGCTACATGACAGGCAATCAGCCCCAGCATTTT.

There are a few counts of this clonotype. The CDR3 DNA reads TGCGCCAGCAGCCCGGAGGCACGACTCTCTGGCTACACCTTC. Its protein product is CASSPEARLSGYTF. This chain links TRBV4-1 with TRBJ1-2; D remains unclear. Per the germline V gene, CDR1 is MGHRA and CDR2 is YSYEKL. Trimming left V 4 bases short and J 7 bases short, with 16 bases between. This CDR3 has 14 amino acids.

The chain has TRBV14 and TRBJ2-5, with D hard to call. With the DNA end fitting TRBJ2-7 better, the J assignment may be wrong. The V gene's germline CDR1 is SGHDN and CDR2 FVKESK. CDR3 length equals 14 residues. The CDR3 DNA sequence: TGTGCCAGCAGCCGGCGCATAGATACCTACGAGCAGTACTTC. Residues: CASSRRIDTYEQYF.

CDR3 in amino acids: CASSQDGSDRGLGDTQYF. The CDR3 DNA follows: TGCGCCAGCAGCCAAGATGGATCGGACAGGGGGCTGGGAGATACGCAGTATTTT. V gene TRBV4-3 combines with J gene TRBJ2-3; 11 positions agree with TRBD1. The CDR3 spans 18 residues. Trimming at V came to 0 bases and at J to 5 bases, leaving 10 bases not matched to a gene. Germline assignment: CDR1 LGHNA and CDR2 YSLEER.

The rearrangement joins TRBV6-5 to TRBJ1-1; maybe TRBD1 (6 bases). The germline V gene encodes CDR1 MNHEY and CDR2 SVGAGI. V gave up 6 bases and J gave up 4 bases, with 15 bases separating them. This CDR3 has 14 residues. The CDR3 nucleotides are TGTGCCAGCAGCAAGACAGGCGGTGTCACTGAAGCTTTCTTT. Translating it yields CASSKTGGVTEAFF.

This clonotype has a count of ten or more. This rearrangement joins TRBV10-3 to TRBJ1-2, with unresolved D. The CDR3 runs to 15 residues. Germline CDR1 ENHRY, CDR2 SYGVKD. Trimming left V 0 bases short and J 2 bases short, with 10 bases between. CDR3 nucleotides: TGTGCCATCAGTGAGTCGATCGCGGCCAACTATGGCTACACCTTC. This translates into CAISESIAANYGYTF.

This clonotype was counted a few times. The chain recombines TRBV28 with TRBJ2-5, with unresolved D. Germline assignment: CDR1 MDHEN and CDR2 SYDVKM. This CDR3 region has 14 residues. V lost 4 bases to trimming and J lost 7 bases, with 16 bases between them. CDR3 residues: CASSSQTTPGTQYF. The CDR3 coding sequence is TGTGCCAGCAGTTCCCAAACAACCCCCGGGACCCAGTACTTC.

Only a few counts were recorded for this clonotype. The V gene is TRBV12-3 or TRBV12-4, the J gene TRBJ2-7; 9 bases are shared with TRBD1. Germline trimming cut 4 bases from V and 7 bases from J; bases unmatched to any gene: 8. The length of the CDR3 is 14 residues. DNA of the CDR3: TGTGCCAGCAGTTCGGGGGACAGGGCGAAGGAGCAGTACTTC. Its translation is CASSSGDRAKEQYF.

The V and J genes are TRBV6-6 and TRBJ2-1, with D perhaps TRBD1 (6 bases). The V and J ends lost 6 bases and 5 bases respectively, with 14 bases between them. The CDR3 has 14 amino acids. CDR1 and CDR2 (germline): MNHNY, SVGAGI (reference sequence). The DNA of the CDR3 is TGTGCCAGCAGCCAAAACAGGGCGAACAATGAGCAGTTCTTC. It specifies CASSQNRANNEQFF.